The next 5 T cell receptor beta chains were all read from a single sample in a study of control samples from healthy donors and cancer patients. Sequencing used immunoSEQ multiplex PCR; TCRdb keeps in-frame clones, though not all of them. The table includes 120,000 to 150,000 clones, roughly 92% detected once. Sequenced sample: blood. Every receptor here comes from a man aged 30-40 years in good health.

The J gene is TRBJ2-7, the V gene TRBV6-2 or TRBV6-3; 9 nucleotides line up with TRBD2. V shed 8 bases and J 2 bases; nucleotides not matched to a gene: 7. This CDR3 comprises 14 residues. Germline V lookup: CDR1 MNHEY, CDR2 SVGEGT. This CDR3 is CASCRLAEAYEQYF. CDR3 DNA sequence: TGTGCCAGCTGCCGACTAGCGGAAGCCTACGAGCAGTACTTC.

The rearrangement uses TRBV11-2 and TRBJ2-5, with TRBD2 matching over 7 bases. CDR1 SGHAT and CDR2 FQNNGV come from the germline V gene. V shed 2 bases and J 2 bases; nucleotides not matched to a gene: 14. The CDR3 spans 18 residues. In DNA, the CDR3 is TGTGCCAGCAGCTTAAATTTGGGGTCTAGCGGAGATCAAGAGACCCAGTACTTC. Its translation: CASSLNLGSSGDQETQYF. Full variable domain (outside the CDR3, taken from reference TRBV11-2 and TRBJ2-5): EAGVAQSPRYKIIEKRQSVAFWCNPISGHATLYWYQQILGQGPKLLIQFQNNGVVDDSQLPKDRFSAERLKGVDSTLKIQPAKLEDSAVYLCASSLNLGSSGDQETQYFGPGTRLLVL.

This chain joins TRBV7-2 and TRBJ1-2; D is perhaps TRBD1 (6 bases). The CDR3 consists of 15 residues. V dropped 3 bases and J dropped 8 bases, with 19 bases sitting between them. CDR1 is SGHTA, CDR2 FQGNSA, per germline. The CDR3, as DNA: TGTGCCAGCAGCTTCAACCGGCAGGGGCTTTACGGCTACACCTTC. Protein: CASSFNRQGLYGYTF.

This sequence joins TRBV6-4 and TRBJ2-3; 10 nucleotides agree with TRBD1. CDR1 and CDR2 from the germline V gene are MRHNA and SNTAGT. The V and J ends lost 0 bases and 10 bases, in that order; junction bases with no gene match: 10. The CDR3 is 16 residues long. The CDR3 here is CASSDSGQGSVFAQYF. The CDR3 region has the DNA TGTGCCAGCAGTGACTCGGGACAGGGGTCGGTGTTTGCGCAGTATTTT.

The rearrangement links TRBV19 to TRBJ2-5, with D unresolved. This CDR3 is built from 12 residues. The V gene lost 5 bases and the J gene lost 7 bases, with 11 bases spanning the gap. Germline V lookup: CDR1 LNHDA, CDR2 SQIVND (reference sequence). DNA for the CDR3: TGTGCCAGTAGTGACCCTCCTCGGACCCAGTACTTC. Protein: CASSDPPRTQYF.